Included here is one T cell receptor beta chain sequence, with context. What it binds is unknown. This CDR3 comprises 16 residues. Germline loops: CDR1 MNHEY, CDR2 SVGAGI. V was pared by 2 bases and J by 0 bases, with 4 bases of the junction left unmatched. The sample is drawn from a study of cytomegalovirus exposure and HLA in healthy donors. Findings and limits, study-wide: The study reported that TCR beta sequences accurately predicted HLA-A and HLA-B alleles in most subjects. A later examination showed that TCR association rates differed by HLA locus, with DRB1 most and HLA-C fewest. CMV serostatus was the sole immune exposure information available. Roughly even sequencing depth across donors was the assumption behind the presence/absence analyses.

60 Vbeta and 13 Jbeta primers were used in PCR. The protocol was immunoSEQ multiplex PCR, while the TCRdb copy is restricted to in-frame clones and leaves out a portion. Here the sample spans 100,000 to 150,000 clones, 55% to 75% being singletons. Material: PBMCs. This receptor was identified in a human donor in good health. This chain joins TRBV6-5 and TRBJ2-1, with 7 bases lining up with TRBD2. The CDR3 loop reads CASSYRRGSSYNEQFF. CDR3 nucleotides: TGTGCCAGCAGTTACCGGCGGGGGAGCTCCTACAATGAGCAGTTCTTC.